The following is a T cell receptor beta chain sequence with its context. The CDR3 is 14 residues long. V was cut by 11 bases and J by 0 bases, with 17 bases left in between. Looked up from germline, CDR1 is WNHNN and CDR2 is SYGVQD (reference sequence). The record originates from a study of blood T cell repertoires in COVID-19. The data were produced by immunoSEQ multiplex PCR, yet TCRdb's version contains in-frame clones alone and is incomplete. The sample lists about 430,000 clones, around 89% seen once, with approximately 0.96% in the top ten. Grouping used clinical history reported by participants in a survey and questionnaire.

This TCR was recovered from a woman aged 25-40 years with acute COVID-19. Sequenced input: PBMCs or T cells enriched from blood (not recorded which). The chain combines TRBV10-1 with TRBJ2-7; the D is unclear. The CDR3, as DNA: TGCGCCCAGTCCCCGCCCCTTCGCTCCTACGAGCAGTACTTC. This gives the protein CAQSPPLRSYEQYF.